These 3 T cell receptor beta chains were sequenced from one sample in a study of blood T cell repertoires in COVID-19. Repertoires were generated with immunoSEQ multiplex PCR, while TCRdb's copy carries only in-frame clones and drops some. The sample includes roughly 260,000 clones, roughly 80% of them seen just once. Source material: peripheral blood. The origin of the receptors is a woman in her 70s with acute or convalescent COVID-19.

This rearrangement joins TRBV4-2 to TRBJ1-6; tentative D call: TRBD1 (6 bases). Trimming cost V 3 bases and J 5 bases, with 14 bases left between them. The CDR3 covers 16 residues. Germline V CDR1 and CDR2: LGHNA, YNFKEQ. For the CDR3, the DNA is TGTGCCAGCAGCCATACCGGGACACCGAATAATTCACCCCTCCACTTT. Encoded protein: CASSHTGTPNNSPLHF.

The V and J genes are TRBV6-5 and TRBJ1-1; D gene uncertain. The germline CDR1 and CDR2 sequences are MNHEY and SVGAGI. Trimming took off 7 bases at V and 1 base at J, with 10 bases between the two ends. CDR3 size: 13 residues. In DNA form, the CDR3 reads TGTGCCAGCATCACGCGGCAGAACACTGAAGCTTTCTTT. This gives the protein CASITRQNTEAFF.

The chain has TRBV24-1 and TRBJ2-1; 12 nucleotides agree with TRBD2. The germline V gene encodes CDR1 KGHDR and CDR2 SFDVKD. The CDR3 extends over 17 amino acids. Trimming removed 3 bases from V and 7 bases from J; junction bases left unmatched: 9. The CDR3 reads CATSDATSGGPINEQFF. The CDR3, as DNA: TGTGCCACCAGTGATGCCACTAGCGGGGGGCCCATAAATGAGCAGTTCTTC.